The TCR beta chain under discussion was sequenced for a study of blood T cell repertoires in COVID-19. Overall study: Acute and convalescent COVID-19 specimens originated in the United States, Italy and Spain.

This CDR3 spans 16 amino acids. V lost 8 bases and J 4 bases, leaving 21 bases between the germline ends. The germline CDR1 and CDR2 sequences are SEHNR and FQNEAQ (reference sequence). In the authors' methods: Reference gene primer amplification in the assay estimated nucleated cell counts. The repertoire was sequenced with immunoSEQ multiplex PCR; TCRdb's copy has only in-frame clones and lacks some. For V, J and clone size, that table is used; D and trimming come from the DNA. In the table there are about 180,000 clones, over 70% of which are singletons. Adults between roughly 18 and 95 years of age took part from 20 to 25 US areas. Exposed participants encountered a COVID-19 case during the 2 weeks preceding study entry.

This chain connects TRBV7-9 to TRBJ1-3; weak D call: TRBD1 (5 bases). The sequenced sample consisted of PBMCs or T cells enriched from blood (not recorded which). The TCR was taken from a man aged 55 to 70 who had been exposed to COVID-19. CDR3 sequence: CASLLGVGGAGNTIYF. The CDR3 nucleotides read TGTGCCAGCCTATTAGGGGTTGGCGGGGCCGGAAACACCATATATTTT.